This entry describes one TCR beta chain. Its specificity is not known. Profiling relied on immunoSEQ multiplex PCR, and the TCRdb table lists in-frame clones only, not all of them. The sample includes 30,000 to 40,000 clones, about 74% of them seen just once. This specimen belongs to a study of OX40 agonist ivuxolimab in advanced cancers. The study's findings and limits: Some nonresponders likewise displayed low normalized T-cell clonal expansion. In CD8+ T cells, expanded clones were on average more numerous than in CD4+.

V trimming: 6 bases; J trimming: 2 bases; junction bases outside the gene matches: 5. The CDR3 is 14 residues long. Germline lookup yields CDR1 LNHDA and CDR2 SQIVND (reference sequence). This clonotype was obtained from an adult with an advanced solid tumor such as melanoma, head and neck, liver or kidney cancer. The specimen was CD4+ or CD8+ T cells sorted from blood, collected in a trial of the OX40 agonist ivuxolimab. This rearrangement joins TRBV19 to TRBJ1-2; 8 nucleotides align to TRBD1. The CDR3 is CASRSGTGNYGYTF. The CDR3 bases are TGTGCCAGTAGATCGGGGACAGGCAACTATGGCTACACCTTC.